The 13 T cell receptor beta chains below come from one sample, sequenced in a study of CD8+ T cells in alopecia areata. In each case, RNA was isolated and then reverse transcribed into cDNA as the sequencing template. TCRdb's copy holds only in-frame clones and misses some; the assay was immunoSEQ multiplex PCR. The sample records under 250,000 clones, about 50% being singletons. Treatment meaning: oral pan-JAK inhibitor, 5-10 mg twice daily. Sample: CD4+ T cells sorted from blood, taken at week 4, from a patient treated with tofacitinib. These receptors were collected from a human donor with alopecia areata.

The genes are TRBV7-2 and TRBJ2-7, with D unclear. Trimming took off 5 bases at V and 2 bases at J, with 10 bases between the two ends. The length of the CDR3 is 13 residues. Germline V gene data show CDR1 as SGHTA and CDR2 as FQGNSA. CDR3 region: CASSPRPPYEQYF. The CDR3 DNA is TGTGCCAGCAGCCCACGCCCCCCCTACGAGCAGTACTTC.

The V gene is TRBV5-1, the J gene TRBJ1-6, with D perhaps TRBD1 (5 bases). Germline V gene sequence: CDR1 SGHRS, CDR2 YFSETQ. The germline V and J ends were trimmed by 0 bases and 7 bases, with 8 bases remaining between them. This CDR3 is built from 14 residues. The CDR3 DNA reads TGCGCCAGCAGCTTGGAGGGGAAGAATTCACCCCTCCACTTT. Translating it yields CASSLEGKNSPLHF.

This clone was detected a few times. The chain combines TRBV29-1 with TRBJ2-7; 7 bases align to TRBD2. Germline CDR1 SQVTM, CDR2 ANQGSEA. This CDR3 region has 14 residues. After removal of 2 bases from V and 2 bases from J, the junction contained 6 bases not matched to a gene. CDR3 loop: CSVEWASGTYEQYF. The CDR3 bases are TGCAGCGTTGAATGGGCTAGCGGAACCTACGAGCAGTACTTC.

The chain has TRBV4-3 and TRBJ1-1; 7 nucleotides align to TRBD1. CDR3 size: 15 residues. The junction had 6 bases not matched to a gene; V was cut back by 0 bases and J by 5 bases. The germline V gene has CDR1 LGHNA and CDR2 YSLEER. DNA for the CDR3: TGCGCCAGCAGCCAAGAAGGGGGCCGGAGAACTGAAGCTTTCTTT. This codes for CASSQEGGRRTEAFF.

Notes on this clone: At one boundary the junction diverges from the germline segment, which might be a read error. This rearrangement joins TRBV20-1 to TRBJ1-4, with D perhaps TRBD1 (5 bases). CDR1 is DFQATT and CDR2 is SNEGSKA in the germline V gene (reference sequence). The CDR3 has 9 amino acids. As DNA, the CDR3 is TGCAGTGCTACCCCCGGGGGTGTATTT. It yields the protein CSATPGGVF.

The V and J genes are TRBV30 and TRBJ1-2; D is unresolved. V was shortened by 7 bases and J by 1 base, with 16 bases between the two germline ends. CDR1 is GTSNPN, CDR2 SVGIG, per germline (reference sequence). CDR3 length: 14 amino acids. This CDR3 is CASPVEVNNYGYTF. Here the CDR3 DNA reads TGTGCCTCCCCCGTCGAGGTGAATAACTATGGCTACACCTTC.

CDR3 protein: CAATTQNTGELFF. DNA of the CDR3: TGTGCCGCGACTACCCAGAACACCGGGGAGCTGTTTTTT. V is TRBV15 and J is TRBJ2-2; D is perhaps TRBD2 (5 bases). Germline V gene data show CDR1 as LNHNV and CDR2 as YYDKDF (reference sequence). The CDR3 extends over 13 amino acids. V gave up 11 bases and J gave up 1 base, with 11 bases separating them.

The chain recombines TRBV29-1 with TRBJ2-1; D remains unclear. Trimming took 3 bases from V and 4 from J, leaving 13 bases between them. There are 14 residues in the CDR3. CDR1 and CDR2 (germline): SQVTM, ANQGSEA. The CDR3 protein is CSVESRLKYNEQFF. CDR3 DNA: TGCAGCGTTGAGTCCCGGCTTAAGTACAATGAGCAGTTCTTC.

The chain recombines TRBV4-3 with TRBJ2-2; tentative D call: TRBD1 (6 bases). The germline CDR1 and CDR2 sequences are LGHNA and YSLEER. This CDR3 comprises 15 residues. With 3 bases removed from V and 10 bases from J, the gap between germline ends came to 18 bases. For the CDR3, the DNA is TGCGCCAGCAGCCAGGCTCCCACAGGGCGTGAGGAGCTGTTTTTT. Protein sequence: CASSQAPTGREELFF.

This sequence joins TRBV29-1 and TRBJ1-4; tentative D call: TRBD1 (5 bases). CDR3 length: 12 amino acids. V was clipped by 6 bases and J by 1 base, with 6 bases between them. Germline CDR1 is SQVTM and CDR2 is ANQGSEA. CDR3 nucleotides: TGCAGCGTCGGGGGAACTAATGAAAAACTGTTTTTT. This gives the protein CSVGGTNEKLFF.

This sequence joins TRBV15 and TRBJ2-7; TRBD1 agrees at 8 bases. This CDR3 region has 14 residues. Germline V gene sequence: CDR1 LNHNV, CDR2 YYDKDF (reference sequence). The junction had 3 bases not matched to a gene; V was cut back by 1 base and J by 4 bases. The CDR3 DNA reads TGTGCCACCAGCAGAGCGACAGGGGCATACGAGCAGTACTTC. Its translation: CATSRATGAYEQYF.

This clone was seen a single time. This rearrangement joins TRBV4-1 to TRBJ2-7; no reliable D call. There are 15 residues in the CDR3. V was shortened by 0 bases and J by 4 bases, with 13 bases between the two germline ends. Germline CDR1 is MGHRA and CDR2 is YSYEKL. The CDR3 spells CASSQDTKSWYEQYF. The CDR3 nucleotides read TGCGCCAGCAGCCAAGATACCAAGTCCTGGTACGAGCAGTACTTC.

This clone occurred once. The chain has TRBV7-8 and TRBJ2-6; D not resolved. In germline, CDR1 is SGHVS, CDR2 FQNEAQ. The CDR3 loop spans 17 amino acids. The V end was cut by 1 base, the J end by 0 bases, with 10 bases between. This CDR3 is CASSLGPSGSGANVLTF. CDR3 in DNA: TGTGCCAGCAGCTTAGGACCCTCGGGCTCTGGGGCCAACGTCCTGACTTTC.